This passage covers 6 T cell receptor beta chains from one sample sequenced in a study of blood T cell repertoires in COVID-19. Here immunoSEQ multiplex PCR was the method, and the copy in TCRdb shows in-frame clones only, minus some. Among 150,000 to 200,000 clones, 88% were seen once, and the ten largest hold more than 25%. Material for sequencing was peripheral blood. The receptors stem from a man aged 60-69 years with acute or convalescent COVID-19.

The rearrangement joins TRBV7-8 to TRBJ2-6; D perhaps matches TRBD2 (6 bases). This CDR3 is 16 amino acids long. V gave up 7 bases and J gave up 1 base, with 14 bases separating them. Germline CDR1 reads SGHVS; CDR2 reads FQNEAQ. This CDR3 reads CASKPGGFSGANVLTF. In DNA, the CDR3 is TGTGCCAGCAAACCAGGAGGGTTTTCTGGGGCCAACGTCCTGACTTTC.

The chain links TRBV7-3 to TRBJ1-1; no reliable D call. Deletions cut 1 base from V and 5 bases from J, with 8 bases between. Germline lookup yields CDR1 SGHTA and CDR2 FQGTGA. The CDR3 runs 13 residues. CDR3 DNA: TGTGCCAGCAGCTTAAGCGCCGGGACTGAAGCTTTCTTT. It specifies CASSLSAGTEAFF.

The chain is built from TRBV12-3 or TRBV12-4 and TRBJ1-2; D remains unclear. V shed 2 bases and J shed 4 bases, with 8 bases lying between them. The CDR3 contains 13 residues. CDR3 nucleotides: TGTGCCAGCAGTTTAACTCAAACCTATGGCTACACCTTC. Its translation: CASSLTQTYGYTF.

This clone was recorded only once. The V and J genes are TRBV6-5 and TRBJ2-3; 8 bases are a match to TRBD2. Germline CDR1 is MNHEY and CDR2 is SVGAGI. The J segment lost 7 bases and the V segment lost 6 bases, leaving 12 bases of the junction unmatched. The CDR3 has 15 amino acids. DNA of the CDR3: TGTGCCAGCAGCCTCGGGGGGGCGGGACCCAATACGCAGTATTTT. Translation gives CASSLGGAGPNTQYF.

The chain couples TRBV11-2 to TRBJ1-1; maybe TRBD1 (6 bases). Germline lookup yields CDR1 SGHAT and CDR2 FQNNGV. The length of the CDR3 is 12 residues. V gave up 3 bases and J gave up 7 bases, with 9 bases separating them. DNA for the CDR3: TGTGCCAGCAGCTTCCAGGGGTATGAAGCTTTCTTT. It is translated as CASSFQGYEAFF.

The chain links TRBV30 to TRBJ1-6; D not certain. With 3 bases removed from V and 10 bases from J, the gap between germline ends came to 16 bases. Germline V lookup: CDR1 GTSNPN, CDR2 SVGIG (reference sequence). The CDR3 length is 14 residues. In DNA form, the CDR3 reads TGTGCCTGGAGGACCGCGGGGTGGGAATCACCCCTCCACTTT. Translation gives CAWRTAGWESPLHF.